Following are 19 T cell receptor beta chains from one sample sequenced in a study of shared clonotypes between healthy human individuals. Sequencing was performed with immunoSEQ multiplex PCR; in TCRdb, only in-frame clones are kept and a portion is missing. The table shows over a million clones, with 95% to 99% occurring only once. Sequenced input: naive CD4+ T cells sorted from blood. Sample subset: CD45RA+ positively selected. These receptors were collected from a man in his thirties or forties in good health.

This clone has a single count. The chain uses TRBV29-1 and TRBJ2-5, with TRBD2 matching over 7 bases. From germline, CDR1 is SQVTM and CDR2 ANQGSEA. The CDR3 is made up of 12 amino acids. V was clipped by 4 bases and J by 5 bases; unmatched bases: 4. This CDR3 is CSVVLASETQYF. The CDR3 DNA is TGCAGCGTTGTACTAGCGTCGGAGACCCAGTACTTC.

V is TRBV6-5 and J is TRBJ2-7; D may be TRBD1 (5 bases). The germline CDR1 and CDR2 sequences are MNHEY and SVGAGI. V was shortened by 0 bases and J by 6 bases, with 18 bases between the two germline ends. This CDR3 has 16 residues. The CDR3 region is CASSYSFGAPHFEQYF. The CDR3 DNA follows: TGTGCCAGCAGTTACTCGTTTGGGGCCCCCCATTTCGAGCAGTACTTC.

The chain has TRBV29-1 and TRBJ2-1, with D tentatively TRBD1 or TRBD2 (7 bases each). Trimming took off 5 bases at V and 5 bases at J, with 25 bases between the two ends. This CDR3 spans 17 amino acids. Germline values: CDR1 SQVTM, CDR2 ANQGSEA. The CDR3 DNA sequence: TGCAGCGTTAGGGCAGCGAAGGCGGGGGACAGCAACAATGAGCAGTTCTTC. It yields the protein CSVRAAKAGDSNNEQFF.

A word on this clone: This same CDR3 is encoded by further DNA sequences in the sample. The genes are TRBV7-2 and TRBJ2-7, with 9 bases matching TRBD2. Germline loops: CDR1 SGHTA, CDR2 FQGNSA. This CDR3 is 15 amino acids long. J was trimmed by 6 bases and V by 1 base; bases with no gene match: 7. Here the CDR3 DNA reads TGTGCCAGCAGCTTAGTGGCGGGAGGGCCGGGCGAGCAGTACTTC. Translated, it gives CASSLVAGGPGEQYF. Full variable domain (outside the CDR3, taken from reference TRBV7-2 and TRBJ2-7): GAGVSQSPSNKVTEKGKDVELRCDPISGHTALYWYRQSLGQGLEFLIYFQGNSAPDKSGLPSDRFSAERTGGSVSTLTIQRTQQEDSAVYLCASSLVAGGPGEQYFGPGTRLTVT.

The chain couples TRBV7-6 to TRBJ1-4; no clear D gene. Germline CDR1 and CDR2: SGHVS and FNYEAQ. The V and J ends lost 0 bases and 6 bases respectively, with 20 bases between them. This CDR3 has 18 amino acids. The CDR3 loop is CASSLASRSWQSDEKLFF. CDR3 in DNA: TGTGCCAGCAGCTTAGCATCCCGGTCGTGGCAGAGTGATGAAAAACTGTTTTTT.

As for this clone: The same CDR3 is also encoded by other DNA sequences in this sample. The CDR3 loop is CASSVVAGATGELFF. In nucleotides, the CDR3 is TGTGCCAGCAGCGTAGTAGCGGGAGCCACCGGGGAGCTGTTTTTT. This rearrangement joins TRBV9 to TRBJ2-2; the match to TRBD2 covers 9 bases. The CDR3 length is 15 residues. The germline V gene has CDR1 SGDLS and CDR2 YYNGEE. V shed 0 bases and J 4 bases; nucleotides not matched to a gene: 1.

The rearrangement uses TRBV15 and TRBJ1-5; 9 positions agree with TRBD1. Germline lookup yields CDR1 LNHNV and CDR2 YYDKDF (reference sequence). This CDR3 is built from 17 residues. After removal of 3 bases from V and 4 bases from J, the junction contained 10 bases not matched to a gene. In DNA form, the CDR3 reads TGTGCCACCAGCAGGGGACAGGGTCGCGGGGAGAATCAGCCCCAGCATTTT. Protein product: CATSRGQGRGENQPQHF.

This clone was detected once. The chain couples TRBV27 to TRBJ2-3; TRBD2 is a possible D gene (5 bases). The V end lost 5 bases, the J end lost 4 bases, and 10 bases lay between the germline ends. The germline V gene encodes CDR1 MNHEY and CDR2 SMNVEV (reference sequence). This CDR3 spans 13 amino acids. The chain's CDR3 is CASSILVSDTQYF. CDR3 nucleotides: TGTGCCAGCAGTATACTAGTGTCAGATACGCAGTATTTT.

The chain carries TRBV5-5 and TRBJ2-7; TRBD1 agrees at 9 bases. Germline trimming cut 0 bases from V and 3 bases from J; bases unmatched to any gene: 7. CDR1 and CDR2 (germline): SGHKS, YYEKEE (reference sequence). CDR3 length: 16 amino acids. Here the CDR3 reads CASSLVSGQGFYEQYF. The DNA of the CDR3 is TGTGCCAGCAGCTTGGTGTCCGGACAGGGGTTCTACGAGCAGTACTTC.

The rearrangement links TRBV7-3 to TRBJ2-1, with D uncertain. Per the germline V gene, CDR1 is SGHTA and CDR2 is FQGTGA. The CDR3 spans 14 residues. V shed 2 bases and J shed 5 bases, with 10 bases lying between them. In DNA form, the CDR3 reads TGTGCCAGCAGCTTAGACCCTGCCAACAATGAGCAGTTCTTC. Protein sequence: CASSLDPANNEQFF.

The rearrangement links TRBV4-3 to TRBJ2-7; the match to TRBD1 covers 9 bases. V shed 1 base and J 2 bases; nucleotides not matched to a gene: 9. There are 17 residues in the CDR3. CDR1 LGHNA and CDR2 YSLEER come from the germline V gene. As DNA, the CDR3 is TGCGCCAGCAGCCAAGGCCACGACAGGGGGTCAACCTACGAGCAGTACTTC. It yields the protein CASSQGHDRGSTYEQYF.

The CDR3 region has the DNA TGCGCCAGCAGTGAGTCGGCGGAACACGAGCAGTACTTC. Translating gives CASSESAEHEQYF. V usage is TRBV10-1 and J usage is TRBJ2-7; D gene unclear. Between the trimmed V and J ends, which lost 0 bases and 5 bases, there was a span of 8 bases. Germline V gene data show CDR1 as WNHNN and CDR2 as SYGVQD (reference sequence). The length of the CDR3 is 13 residues.

The rearrangement joins TRBV18 to TRBJ1-5; D uncertain. The CDR3 loop spans 15 amino acids. CDR1 KGHSH and CDR2 LQKENI come from the germline V gene. V shed 2 bases and J shed 9 bases, with 17 bases lying between them. The CDR3 DNA sequence: TGTGCCAGCTCACCAGATTCAGGTGGGTCGGGGCCCCAGCATTTT. Its translation: CASSPDSGGSGPQHF.

For the CDR3, the DNA is TGTGCCATCAGTGGAGGGGTCAATCAGCCCCAGCATTTT. It yields the protein CAISGGVNQPQHF. V usage is TRBV10-3 and J usage is TRBJ1-5, with a weak D call TRBD1 (5 bases). Germline V gene sequence: CDR1 ENHRY, CDR2 SYGVKD. Trimming pared 4 bases from V and 3 bases from J, leaving 7 bases between. This CDR3 is built from 13 residues.

This clone has just one count. The V gene is TRBV11-3, the J gene TRBJ2-2; 16 bases are shared with TRBD2. Per the germline V gene, CDR1 is SGHNT and CDR2 is YENEEA. CDR3 length: 20 residues. Unmatched junction bases numbered 10, after V lost 2 bases and J lost 4 bases. The CDR3 spells CASSLSGLAGGPMFTGELFF. The CDR3 bases are TGTGCCAGCAGCTTATCGGGACTAGCGGGAGGGCCGATGTTCACCGGGGAGCTGTTTTTT. The complete variable domain, with remaining parts taken from reference TRBV11-3 and TRBJ2-2, reads EAGVVQSPRYKIIEKKQPVAFWCNPISGHNTLYWYLQNLGQGPELLIRYENEEAVDDSQLPKDRFSAERLKGVDSTLKIQPAELGDSAVYLCASSLSGLAGGPMFTGELFFGEGSRLTVL.

This chain links TRBV28 with TRBJ1-2, with D possibly being TRBD1 (6 bases). With 5 bases removed from V and 6 bases from J, the gap between germline ends came to 16 bases. The V gene's germline CDR1 is MDHEN and CDR2 SYDVKM. The CDR3 contains 14 residues. The CDR3 nucleotides are TGTGCCAGCAGTCCATTGGACAGTTGGAATGGCTACACCTTC. It is translated as CASSPLDSWNGYTF.

The CDR3 sequence: CASRGLGGGTEAFF. As DNA, the CDR3 is TGCGCCAGCAGGGGATTGGGCGGTGGCACTGAAGCTTTCTTT. V and J are TRBV5-1 and TRBJ1-1; D unclear. Deletions cut 5 bases from V and 4 bases from J, with 15 bases between. The germline V gene has CDR1 SGHRS and CDR2 YFSETQ. There are 14 residues in the CDR3.

The chain recombines TRBV11-2 with TRBJ1-1; the D gene is possibly TRBD1 (6 bases). The germline V and J ends were trimmed by 5 bases and 1 base, with 20 bases remaining between them. The germline V gene has CDR1 SGHAT and CDR2 FQNNGV. The CDR3 totals 17 residues. The chain's CDR3 is CASSKGGPTYRNTEAFF. CDR3 nucleotide sequence: TGTGCCAGCAGCAAAGGGGGGCCCACATACCGGAACACTGAAGCTTTCTTT.

V and J are TRBV5-8 and TRBJ1-5; D remains ambiguous. Per germline, CDR1 SGHTS and CDR2 YDEGEE. Trimming removed 0 bases from V and 4 bases from J, with 11 bases in between. The CDR3 sequence is 15 residues long. The CDR3 DNA is TGTGCCAGCAGCTTGGGCTCTCTAGGGAATCAGCCCCAGCATTTT. Its protein is CASSLGSLGNQPQHF.